This entry concerns a single T cell receptor (beta chain). The sample is drawn from a study of blood T cell repertoires in COVID-19. Study summary: The United States, Italy and Spain were the sources of the acute and convalescent COVID-19 samples. PBMCs, B-cell-depleted T cells, or T cells provided the cDNA or gDNA that made up the material.

Profiling relied on immunoSEQ multiplex PCR, and the TCRdb table lists in-frame clones only, not all of them. Of about 360,000 clones in the sample, around 87% were seen once. This CDR3 is 16 amino acids long. Germline CDR1 reads MNHEY; CDR2 reads SVGAGI. Unmatched junction bases numbered 12, after V lost 2 bases and J lost 8 bases. Specimen: peripheral blood. The chain uses TRBV6-5 and TRBJ2-1, with 7 bases fitting TRBD2. The sequence derives from a human donor in a cohort sampled during active COVID-19. CDR3 amino acids: CASSYESGTGPHEQFF. CDR3 sequence (DNA): TGTGCCAGCAGTTACGAAAGCGGGACGGGACCGCATGAGCAGTTCTTC.